This T cell receptor (beta chain) was sequenced for a study of cytomegalovirus exposure and HLA in healthy donors (TCRdb year 2017). Regarding the research as a whole: An earlier analysis of 587 of the donors reported approximately 270 Gb of sequence data and around 110 million unique TCR beta sequences from approximately 180 million T cells. An early release covering approximately 600 HLA-typed donors comprised about 300 gigabases of sequencing data and 85 million to 100 million unique TCR sequences. Rather than using new phenotypic data, the later analysis identified candidate immune exposures from TCR beta sequences and from how often those sequences occurred across donors. Typing coverage differed by locus: A, B, C, DRB1 and DQB1 were typed in roughly 620-630 donors, DQA1 in 500 to 550, DPA1 in approximately 610, and DPB1 in 450 to 480. Donor age, sex, ethnicity and CMV serostatus were collected together with the repertoire data. Of the 300 to 400 genotyped donors, around 81% fell in the genetic ancestry cluster associated with self-reported Caucasian donors. HLA typing included class I and class II loci at four-digit resolution. In an earlier analysis of roughly 580 of the donors, high-throughput TCR beta sequencing was used to judge whether each TCR beta V gene segment behaved as functional or pseudogenic. The study was designed to test whether signatures of past pathogen exposure could be identified by cataloging public T cell receptors. Among 398 genotyped donors of the cohort, an average of about 240,000 unique TCR beta nucleotide sequences were sequenced per donor, around 20% of them non-productive. The study profiled the T cell repertoires of hundreds of subjects by immunosequencing and related them to cytomegalovirus serostatus. All discovery cohort repertoires had been generated on a single sequencing platform. To study patterns of TCR occurrence, a later analysis re-analyzed previously published TCR beta repertoires from more than 550 donors and added high-resolution HLA genotyping. Because of strong linkage in the cohort, 5 or 6 DR-DQ haplotypes were treated as single units for association and clustering. A later genetic analysis took genome-wide SNP genotypes for 398 of the 666 donors and used that subset as a discovery cohort. The study combined high-throughput TCR immunosequencing, statistical association of individual TCRs with disease status, and machine learning to predict cytomegalovirus infection status. Along with the approximately 700-subject first cohort, a separate validation cohort of roughly 110 different subjects was used.

Trimmed from V: 3 bases; trimmed from J: 2 bases; junction bases lacking a gene match: 3. Its CDR3 holds 15 amino acids, cysteine through phenylalanine. The only DNA kept is the CDR3, 45 bases in frame from the first base. CDR1 MGHDK and CDR2 SYGVNS are derived from the germline V gene. The library was built by means of the immunoSEQ multiplex PCR assay. For the multiplex PCR, a mixture combining 60 forward primers for TCR Vbeta segments and 13 reverse primers for TCR Jbeta segments was used. Amplification of the CDR3 region of rearranged TCR beta genes was performed with a multiplex PCR assay on genomic DNA. Amplified TCR beta libraries were sequenced as 87-base-pair reads on the Illumina HiSeq System. In the original analysis: Across the 500 to 700 repertoires, a later analysis counted roughly 84 million unique TCR beta chains, about 10 million of which were shared by at least two donors. Raw reads were error-corrected and collapsed into unique sequences with a nearest-neighbor algorithm that merged closely related sequences to remove PCR and sequencing errors. CDR3 sequences were aligned to IMGT reference sequences to assign V, D and J gene segments. Each retained sequence needed at least a six-nucleotide match to both a V gene segment and a J gene segment. Rearrangements were called productive when the CDR3 lacked stop codons and stayed in frame with V and J; all others were non-productive. Following IMGT convention, CDR3 was defined as the stretch from the second conserved V-encoded cysteine to the conserved J-encoded phenylalanine. The earlier analysis of some 600 of the donors excluded sequences that lacked an unambiguous match to a single V gene segment. An earlier analysis of several hundred of the donors called V segments functional above 56.7% productive rearrangements and segregating when the between-donor standard deviation exceeded 5%. A statistical classification framework was built for diagnosing cytomegalovirus status from the catalog of TCR beta chain sequences. In a later analysis, TCR nucleotide sequences were compared against IMGT/GENE-DB human TR gene sequences so that V and J genes could be assigned. The TCRdist pipeline was used in a later analysis to assign CDR3 sequences and most-parsimonious VDJ recombination scenarios. In a later analysis, each TCR beta chain was defined by its CDR3 amino acid sequence together with its V-gene family, and reads without a unique V-gene family were excluded. In a later analysis, 450 to 600 highly shared, low-generation-probability nucleotide sequences were removed to address suspected cross-contamination and a sequencing artifact. A later analysis calculated a clonal expansion index for each public chain from normalized within-repertoire ranks of inferred template counts. A later analysis computed generation probabilities with a VDJ recombination model fitted to out-of-frame rearrangements, and checked the results against IGoR. In a later analysis, hypergeometric tests were used to score TCR-TCR, TCR-HLA and TCR-CMV co-occurrence, with a repertoire-size bias correction applied to TCR pairs. In a later analysis, false discovery rates were estimated by permuting HLA or CMV assignments 20 times. In a later analysis, co-occurring TCRs were grouped with DBSCAN, and TCRdist sequence similarity was added when clustering was performed within HLA-allele-positive subsets. For co-occurrence clustering, repertoires with fewer than 30,000 or more than 120,000 public chains were excluded, along with four or five repertoires with anomalous nucleotide sharing. This is the immuneACCESS table as TCRdb keeps it, with only in-frame sequences that have V and J called. A part of the clones is gone; compared with another copy, unresolved V genes explain less than half, and the rest is unexplained. V and J calls and clone size follow that table, whereas D and trimming were derived from the DNA. Counted in this sample were 140,000 or so clones; under 70% of them appeared once. 6.5% of the sample goes to the ten largest clones.

A remark on this clone: This clone's antigen is unknown. No per-base quality is available; no much larger clone lies one base away.

The full study reports these points: In an earlier analysis of 450 to 750 of the donors, most TCR beta V segments appeared in productive rearrangements about 87% or about 30% of the time, broadly matching IMGT annotations. Linkage disequilibrium might explain the correlated functional status among segregating V segments, but an unknown experimental factor could not be ruled out. Some IMGT-functional V segments, including TRBV6-2 and TRBV6-3, could not be told apart with the 87-base-pair reads, so those segments were excluded. A later analysis found that most CMV-associated TCR beta chains appeared HLA-restricted, with HLA associations seemingly driven largely by CMV exposure. The cohort was sequenced for TCR beta chains only, and without alpha or paired-chain data the features that could be detected were limited. The classifier was reported to diagnose cytomegalovirus status with high specificity and sensitivity in both the original and validation cohorts. A few of the identified cytomegalovirus-associated TCR beta chains were confirmed in vitro to be specific for cytomegalovirus antigens. A later analysis found that HLA-associated TCR beta chains were more clonally expanded and had lower generation probabilities than equally common non-associated chains. While some public TCRs were present in many individuals, most TCR sequences turned up only very rarely across donors. A further reported finding was that TCR beta sequences accurately predicted the HLA-A and HLA-B alleles for most subjects in the first cohort. Several of the top co-occurrence clusters appeared to be linked to parvovirus B19, influenza, CMV and Epstein-Barr virus, according to a later analysis. Specific HLA alleles were associated with around 18,000 TCR beta sequences at a false discovery rate of 0.05 in a later analysis. Because counts were too low, around 18 rarely observed V segments, including chromosome 9 orphons, were left out of the earlier analysis of approximately 500 of the donors. When HLA alleles, especially DR and DQ, strongly co-occurred, attributing TCR associations to individual alleles was difficult. According to the authors, the approach could potentially be generalized to other disease states and immunological phenotypes. Because HLA typing was unavailable for some donors at each locus, only the typed subset was used in association tests. A later genetic analysis associated a missense DCLRE1C variant with V-gene and J-gene trimming of TCR beta chains, and an independent cohort replicated the association. A total of fewer than 200 TCR beta chains were listed by the study as associated with cytomegalovirus. A cluster of highly shared sequence variants was judged likely to represent a technical artifact of the sequencing pipeline. CMV serostatus was the only immune exposure information available for the cohort. In a later analysis, the rate of TCR association differed among HLA loci, with DRB1 alleles having the most associated TCRs and HLA-C alleles having the fewest. In a later genetic analysis, fewer N-insertions in productive TCRs were reported among donors in an Asian-associated ancestry cluster than the 666-donor mean. Presence/absence analyses assumed roughly uniform sequencing depth across donors, an assumption that may not hold.

The cohort consisted of fewer than 700 healthy bone marrow donors. All cohort members were sampled while nominally healthy, although unrecorded immune exposures were likely present. The donor was CMV seronegative and belonged to the group of more than 300 seronegative cohort members. Each donor provided a peripheral blood sample, and peripheral blood mononuclear cells were used for TCR beta sequencing. The Qiagen DNeasy Blood Extraction Kit was used to extract genomic DNA from the blood cell samples. The source is a woman aged 60 to 75 in good health and CMV-seronegative. This receptor chain uses TRBV25-1 and TRBJ2-1, with 8 middle bases fitting TRBD2. Input material: PBMCs. The DNA sequence is given as TGTGCCAGCAGTGAGGTAGCGGGGACCTACAATGAGCAGTTCTTC. Its product reads: CASSEVAGTYNEQFF.